This T cell receptor (beta chain) was captured in a study of blood T cell repertoires in COVID-19. Generated by immunoSEQ multiplex PCR, the TCRdb table keeps only in-frame clones and is missing some. This sample has about 210,000 clones; about nine tenths occur once, and the top ten carry 10%. Everyone who took part was roughly 18 to 89 years old, and they came from 20 to 25 US areas. The clonotype originates from a man aged 18 to 30 with acute COVID-19. Source material: PBMCs or T cells enriched from blood (not recorded which).

As DNA, the CDR3 is TGCGCCAGCAGTGAGTGGGGACTAGCGGGAGGTAACAATGAGCAGTTCTTC. Encoded protein: CASSEWGLAGGNNEQFF. The chain links TRBV10-1 to TRBJ2-1; 15 bases map to TRBD2. Germline V CDR1 and CDR2: WNHNN, SYGVQD (reference sequence). Losses at the gene ends were 1 base for V and 5 bases for J; bases not matched to a gene: 3. The CDR3 covers 17 residues.